The rows below give T cell receptor beta chains drawn from one sample of a study of blood T cell repertoires in COVID-19. TCRdb's copy holds only in-frame clones and misses some; the assay was immunoSEQ multiplex PCR. The sample carries 100,000 to 150,000 clones, about 83% recorded once. The sequencing input was peripheral blood. Receptors originate from a woman between 50 and 59 years old with acute or convalescent COVID-19. The CDR3 runs from the conserved cysteine through the conserved F or W. D genes are given only for firm matches.

V gene,J gene,D gene,CDR3 protein
TRBV5-1,TRBJ1-1,-,CASSAVWDTEAFF
TRBV5-5,TRBJ2-1,TRBD2,CASSRGVGLAGVLNEQFF
TRBV7-2,TRBJ2-3,-,CASSLRLWGPGDTQYF
TRBV18,TRBJ1-3,-,CASSPQIEAGNTIYF
TRBV11-2,TRBJ2-1,-,CASARVVRGNEQFF
TRBV2,TRBJ2-1,-,CASSRGIPYNEQFF
TRBV6-5,TRBJ1-2,-,CASTRGEFYGYTF
TRBV5-1,TRBJ2-1,TRBD2,CASSFISGRAVEQFF
TRBV3-1/TRBV3-2,TRBJ2-5,-,CASTGLLYQETQYF
TRBV4-2,TRBJ1-2,-,CASSQDSRANYGYTF
TRBV6-2/TRBV6-3,TRBJ1-1,-,CASSSLDSHEAFF
TRBV11-3,TRBJ2-3,-,CASSLGGFDTQYF
TRBV6-2/TRBV6-3,TRBJ1-1,TRBD1,CASSAHQGGHTEAFF
TRBV4-3,TRBJ1-1,-,CASSQDHAGRWVVFF
TRBV4-1,TRBJ1-1,-,CASSQERMLDTEAFF
TRBV9,TRBJ1-4,-,CASSVSVRATNEKLFF
TRBV11-2,TRBJ2-2,TRBD2,CASSLLSGSFTGELFF
TRBV6-5,TRBJ1-1,-,CASWRANTEAFF
TRBV14,TRBJ1-1,-,CASSQDEFMNTEAFF
TRBV6-6,TRBJ2-3,TRBD1,CASSQGGQAPSDTQYF
TRBV28,TRBJ1-4,TRBD1,CASSSTTGASEKLFF
TRBV5-4,TRBJ2-2,-,CASSKQGITGELFF
TRBV5-1,TRBJ2-5,TRBD2,CASSLSGGGPETQYF
TRBV29-1,TRBJ2-3,-,CSVAGLRTDTQYF
TRBV4-3,TRBJ2-2,TRBD2,CASSQHGSGSKGTGELFF
TRBV2,TRBJ1-3,TRBD1,CASSARTGKHSGNTIYF
TRBV19,TRBJ1-5,-,CASRGGGWSNQPQHF
TRBV12-3/TRBV12-4,TRBJ1-2,-,CASSSNNYGYTF
TRBV6-5,TRBJ2-2,TRBD1,CASSSLDRGTGELFF
TRBV6-5,TRBJ2-1,TRBD2,CASSYLGLTNEQFF
TRBV19,TRBJ1-5,TRBD1,CASRQGSAGNQPQHF
TRBV18,TRBJ2-7,-,CASSPTLQGYYEQYF
TRBV6-1,TRBJ1-5,TRBD1,CASSEGGQGSEPQHF
TRBV30,TRBJ1-1,-,CAWSLNTEAFF
TRBV30,TRBJ2-6,-,CAWSGQDVTGANVLTF
TRBV19,TRBJ1-5,-,CASSIGSRGGNQPQHF
TRBV5-6,TRBJ2-1,TRBD1,CASSTGTGSLSYNEQFF
TRBV27,TRBJ2-7,TRBD1,CASSLSGQGAGEQYF
TRBV21-1,TRBJ1-5,-,CASSIGCQPQHF
TRBV27,TRBJ2-7,-,CASRFSGNSYEQYF
TRBV5-5,TRBJ1-6,TRBD1,CASTPDRRDNSPLHF
TRBV6-2/TRBV6-3,TRBJ2-7,-,CASSGRGHRPGEQYF
TRBV2,TRBJ2-1,-,CASSAAVGSYNEQFF
TRBV7-2,TRBJ1-2,TRBD1,CASSFTVTGVHGYTF
TRBV29-1,TRBJ1-1,-,CSVRVGTEAFF
TRBV12-3/TRBV12-4,TRBJ1-2,-,CASSLQGNYGYTF
TRBV11-3,TRBJ2-7,-,CASSPGATQHEQYF
TRBV27,TRBJ2-4,-,CASSPRRDFPLNIQYF
TRBV2,TRBJ1-6,-,CASSEASGNSPLHF
TRBV7-9,TRBJ2-3,TRBD2,CASSLASGGFTDTQYF